This is a list of T cell receptor beta chains from one sample in a study of beta chain features in type 1 diabetes. Produced via immunoSEQ multiplex PCR; TCRdb's table is partial and in-frame only. The sample lists 130,000 to 150,000 clones; 6.9% were seen once. The sample consisted of central memory CD4+ T cells from blood. Source of these receptors: a woman aged 25 to 39 in good health. Each CDR3 is given with its conserved first and last residue. D genes are given only for firm matches. Size tells how often a clone was seen (once, few, many) or the class of an expanded clone, and some rows leave it out.

d_gene: TRBD1; v_gene: TRBV18; abundance: NA; j_gene: TRBJ2-1; CDR3nt: TGTGCCAGCTCACCGTCCGGACAGGGGGCGAATGAGCAGTTCTTC; CDR3aa: CASSPSGQGANEQFF
d_gene: TRBD2; v_gene: TRBV7-3; abundance: NA; j_gene: TRBJ2-1; CDR3nt: TGTGCCAGCAGCTTAGGGCTAGCGGGAGGATTTAATGAGCAGTTCTTC; CDR3aa: CASSLGLAGGFNEQFF
d_gene: TRBD1; v_gene: TRBV28; abundance: many; j_gene: TRBJ1-1; CDR3nt: TGTGCCAGCGGTACCCCGGGACAGGGGTGGGGCACTGAAGCTTTCTTT; CDR3aa: CASGTPGQGWGTEAFF
d_gene: TRBD1; v_gene: TRBV18; abundance: NA; j_gene: TRBJ1-1; CDR3nt: TGTGCCAGCTCTCAACAGGGGATGCGCACTGAAGCTTTCTTT; CDR3aa: CASSQQGMRTEAFF
d_gene: NA; v_gene: TRBV7-7; abundance: few; j_gene: TRBJ1-1; CDR3nt: TGTGCTAGCAGCCCCTTGCGAAACACTGAAGCTTTCTTT; CDR3aa: CASSPLRNTEAFF
d_gene: TRBD1; v_gene: TRBV7-9; abundance: many; j_gene: TRBJ1-1; CDR3nt: TGTGCCAGCAGCTTCTGGACAGGGACTAATGAAGCTTTCTTT; CDR3aa: CASSFWTGTNEAFF
d_gene: NA; v_gene: TRBV27; abundance: NA; j_gene: TRBJ2-3; CDR3nt: TGTGCCAGCCTAGCCACAGATACGCAGTATTTT; CDR3aa: CASLATDTQYF
d_gene: NA; v_gene: TRBV18; abundance: few; j_gene: TRBJ2-5; CDR3nt: TGTGCCAGCTCTGGGACGGACAGAGAGACCCAGTACTTC; CDR3aa: CASSGTDRETQYF
d_gene: NA; v_gene: TRBV7-9; abundance: few; j_gene: TRBJ2-3; CDR3nt: TGTGCCAGCAGCTTTACCCTAGCAGGCACAGATACGCAGTATTTT; CDR3aa: CASSFTLAGTDTQYF
d_gene: TRBD2; v_gene: TRBV6-5; abundance: NA; j_gene: TRBJ2-3; CDR3nt: TGTGCCAGCAGCCCATTAGCGGGAGCAGATACGCAGTATTTT; CDR3aa: CASSPLAGADTQYF
d_gene: TRBD1; v_gene: TRBV30; abundance: many; j_gene: TRBJ2-4; CDR3nt: TGTGCCTGGAGTCCAGGGGGCAAAAACATTCAGTACTTC; CDR3aa: CAWSPGGKNIQYF
d_gene: NA; v_gene: TRBV10-3; abundance: many; j_gene: TRBJ1-5; CDR3nt: TGTGCCATCAGTGAGCCCTCCGGGACTAGGGGACAGCCCCAGCATTTT; CDR3aa: CAISEPSGTRGQPQHF
d_gene: NA; v_gene: TRBV5-6; abundance: NA; j_gene: TRBJ2-7; CDR3nt: TGTGCCAGCAGCTTGAAAGTCCAGGGTCCGCAGTACTTC; CDR3aa: CASSLKVQGPQYF
d_gene: NA; v_gene: TRBV5-1; abundance: NA; j_gene: TRBJ2-5; CDR3nt: TGCGCCAGCAGCTTCGGGGTAGAAGAGACCCAGTACTTC; CDR3aa: CASSFGVEETQYF
d_gene: TRBD2; v_gene: TRBV28; abundance: NA; j_gene: TRBJ2-6; CDR3nt: TGTGCCAGCAGCTCCCCCCTGGGCGGGAGGTCGCTTGGGGCCAACGTCCTGACTTTC; CDR3aa: CASSSPLGGRSLGANVLTF
d_gene: TRBD1; v_gene: TRBV28; abundance: few; j_gene: TRBJ1-2; CDR3nt: TGTGCCAGCACCGACAGGGTTTATGGCTACACCTTC; CDR3aa: CASTDRVYGYTF
d_gene: NA; v_gene: TRBV19; abundance: few; j_gene: TRBJ1-1; CDR3nt: TGTGCCAGTAGTATGGCACGGAACACTGAAGCTTTCTTT; CDR3aa: CASSMARNTEAFF